This T cell receptor beta chain was recorded in a study of circulating and synovial CD4+ cells in juvenile arthritis. In the case of this clone: Its target is unknown.

Study results and caveats: Circulating pathogenic-like lymphocytes shared a substantially higher fraction of CDR3 sequences with synovium than bulk blood. The pathogenic-like versus bulk T cell difference escaped Vbeta family analysis. Some such blood samples were as oligoclonal as synovium.

TCRdb keeps only in-frame clones here, not all; method: immunoSEQ multiplex PCR. This table holds 30,000 to 40,000 clones, 95% found once. Donors were patients with active juvenile idiopathic arthritis. The CDR3 has 12 residues. Between the trimmed V and J ends, which lost 4 bases and 3 bases, there was a span of 7 bases. Per the germline V gene, CDR1 is SGDLS and CDR2 is YYNGEE. This chain connects TRBV9 to TRBJ1-1; D is unclear. This TCR was sampled from a human donor with juvenile idiopathic arthritis. The sequencing sample was made of CD4+ T cells from blood. The CDR3: CASSTQDTEAFF. The CDR3 DNA is TGTGCCAGCAGCACCCAGGACACTGAAGCTTTCTTT.